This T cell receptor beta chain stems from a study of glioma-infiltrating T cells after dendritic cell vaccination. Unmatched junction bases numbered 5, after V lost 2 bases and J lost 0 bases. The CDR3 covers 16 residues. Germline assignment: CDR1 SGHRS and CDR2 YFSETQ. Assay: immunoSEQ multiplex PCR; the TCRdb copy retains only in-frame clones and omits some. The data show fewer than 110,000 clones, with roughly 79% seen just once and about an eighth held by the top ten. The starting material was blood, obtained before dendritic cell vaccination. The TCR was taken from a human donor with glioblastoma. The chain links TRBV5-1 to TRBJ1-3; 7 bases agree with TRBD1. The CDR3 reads CASSFTQGSSGNTIYF. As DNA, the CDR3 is TGCGCCAGCAGCTTCACACAGGGGAGCTCTGGAAACACCATATATTTT.